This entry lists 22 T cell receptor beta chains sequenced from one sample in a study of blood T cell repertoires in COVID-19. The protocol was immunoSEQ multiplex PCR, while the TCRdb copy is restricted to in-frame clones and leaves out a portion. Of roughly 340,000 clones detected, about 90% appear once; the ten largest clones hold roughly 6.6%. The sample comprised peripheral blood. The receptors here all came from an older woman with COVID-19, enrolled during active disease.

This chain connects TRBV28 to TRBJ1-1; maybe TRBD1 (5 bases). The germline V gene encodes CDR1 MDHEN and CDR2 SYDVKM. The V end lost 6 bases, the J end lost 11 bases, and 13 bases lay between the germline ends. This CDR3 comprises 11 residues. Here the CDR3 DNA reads TGTGCCAGCAGGGTAGGAGGGGCGGCTTTCTTT. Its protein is CASRVGGAAFF.

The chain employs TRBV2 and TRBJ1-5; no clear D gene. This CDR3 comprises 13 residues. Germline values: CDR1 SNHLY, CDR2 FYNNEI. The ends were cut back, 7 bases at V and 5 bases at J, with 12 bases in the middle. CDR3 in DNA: TGTGCCAGCAAGTATGAGGTAGATCAGCCCCAGCATTTT. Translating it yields CASKYEVDQPQHF. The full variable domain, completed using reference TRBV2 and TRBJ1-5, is EPEVTQTPSHQVTQMGQEVILRCVPISNHLYFYWYRQILGQKVEFLVSFYNNEISEKSEIFDDQFSVERPDGSNFTLKIRSTKLEDSAMYFCASKYEVDQPQHFGDGTRLSIL.

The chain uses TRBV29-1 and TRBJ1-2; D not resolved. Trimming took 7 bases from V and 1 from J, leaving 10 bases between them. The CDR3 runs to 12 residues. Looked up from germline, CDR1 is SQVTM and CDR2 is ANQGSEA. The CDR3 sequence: CSDLTGNYGYTF. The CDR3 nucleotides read TGCAGCGATCTGACGGGTAACTATGGCTACACCTTC.

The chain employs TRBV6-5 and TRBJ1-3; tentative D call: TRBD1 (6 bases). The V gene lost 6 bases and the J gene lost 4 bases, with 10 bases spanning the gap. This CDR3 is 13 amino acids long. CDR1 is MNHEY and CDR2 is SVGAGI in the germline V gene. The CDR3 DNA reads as TGTGCCAGCAGACAGGGTTCAGGAAACACCATATATTTT. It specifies CASRQGSGNTIYF.

The DNA for the CDR3 is TGTGCCACCTTTAGCGGGGCCTACTACAATGAGCAGTTCTTC. Encoded protein: CATFSGAYYNEQFF. The chain combines TRBV10-3 with TRBJ2-1, with 8 positions matching TRBD2. The CDR3 consists of 14 residues. CDR1 and CDR2 (germline): ENHRY, SYGVKD. V lost 10 bases to trimming and J lost 3 bases; unmatched junction nucleotides: 8.

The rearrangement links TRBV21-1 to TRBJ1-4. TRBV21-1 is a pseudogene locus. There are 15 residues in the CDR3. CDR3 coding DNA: TGTGCCAGCAGCTTTCGACTCATATCTAATGAAAAACTGTTTTTT. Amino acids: CASSFRLISNEKLFF.

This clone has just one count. For the CDR3, the DNA is TGTGCCAGCAGCTCCTCAGGTTTCACTGAAGCTTTCTTT. It encodes CASSSSGFTEAFF. The genes are TRBV9 and TRBJ1-1; D is unresolved. The CDR3 totals 13 residues. V lost 4 bases and J 4 bases, leaving 11 bases between the germline ends. Germline lookup yields CDR1 SGDLS and CDR2 YYNGEE.

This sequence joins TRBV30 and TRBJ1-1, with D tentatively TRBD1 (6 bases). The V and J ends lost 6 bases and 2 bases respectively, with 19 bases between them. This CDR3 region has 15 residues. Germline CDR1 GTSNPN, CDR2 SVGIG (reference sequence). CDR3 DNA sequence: TGTGCCTGCGGGAAGGACAGAGATTTAAACACTGAAGCTTTCTTT. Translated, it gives CACGKDRDLNTEAFF.

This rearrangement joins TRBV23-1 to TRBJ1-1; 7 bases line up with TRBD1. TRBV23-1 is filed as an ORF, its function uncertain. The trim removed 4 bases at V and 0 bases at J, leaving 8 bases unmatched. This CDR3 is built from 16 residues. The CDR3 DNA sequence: TGCGCCAGCAGTCCCCGACAGGGTAACATGAACACTGAAGCTTTCTTT. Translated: CASSPRQGNMNTEAFF.

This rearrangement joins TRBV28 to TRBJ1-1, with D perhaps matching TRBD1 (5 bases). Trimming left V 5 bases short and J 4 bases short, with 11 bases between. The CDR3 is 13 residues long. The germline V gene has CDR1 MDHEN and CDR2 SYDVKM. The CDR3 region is CASSPTGPTEAFF. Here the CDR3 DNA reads TGTGCCAGCAGTCCCACAGGTCCCACTGAAGCTTTCTTT. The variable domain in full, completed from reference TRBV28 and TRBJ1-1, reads DVKVTQSSRYLVKRTGEKVFLECVQDMDHENMFWYRQDPGLGLRLIYFSYDVKMKEKGDIPEGYSVSREKKERFSLILESASTNQTSMYLCASSPTGPTEAFFGQGTRLTVV.

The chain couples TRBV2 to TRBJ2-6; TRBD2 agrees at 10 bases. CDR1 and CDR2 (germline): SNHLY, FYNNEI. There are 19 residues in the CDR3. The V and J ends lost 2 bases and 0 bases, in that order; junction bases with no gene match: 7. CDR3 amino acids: CASSEPLAGAFSGANVLTF. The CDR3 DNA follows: TGTGCCAGCAGTGAACCCCTAGCGGGGGCCTTCTCTGGGGCCAACGTCCTGACTTTC. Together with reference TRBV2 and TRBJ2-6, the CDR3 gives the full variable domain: EPEVTQTPSHQVTQMGQEVILRCVPISNHLYFYWYRQILGQKVEFLVSFYNNEISEKSEIFDDQFSVERPDGSNFTLKIRSTKLEDSAMYFCASSEPLAGAFSGANVLTFGAGSRLTVL.

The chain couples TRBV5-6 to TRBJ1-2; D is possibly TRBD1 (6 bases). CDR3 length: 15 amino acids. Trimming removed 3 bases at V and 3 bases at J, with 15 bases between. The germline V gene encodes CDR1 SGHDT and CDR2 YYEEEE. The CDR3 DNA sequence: TGTGCCAGCAGCTCTACAGGGCAAGGGGACTATGGCTACACCTTC. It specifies CASSSTGQGDYGYTF.

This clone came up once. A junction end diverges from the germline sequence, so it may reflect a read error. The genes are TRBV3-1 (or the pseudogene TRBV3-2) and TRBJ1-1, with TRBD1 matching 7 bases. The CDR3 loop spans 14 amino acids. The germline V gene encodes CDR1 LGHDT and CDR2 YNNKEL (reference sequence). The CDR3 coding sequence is TGTGCCAGCAGTCAAGGGGGCCTGAACACTGAAGCTTTCTTT. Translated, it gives CASSQGGLNTEAFF.

CDR3 sequence reads: CASTLRSGNTIYF. Here the CDR3 DNA reads TGTGCCAGCACCCTCCGCTCTGGAAACACCATATATTTT. The rearrangement links TRBV28 to TRBJ1-3; D unclear. This CDR3 has 13 amino acids. Germline CDR1 MDHEN, CDR2 SYDVKM. V was cut by 7 bases and J by 0 bases, with 7 bases left in between. Together with reference TRBV28 and TRBJ1-3, the CDR3 gives the full variable domain: DVKVTQSSRYLVKRTGEKVFLECVQDMDHENMFWYRQDPGLGLRLIYFSYDVKMKEKGDIPEGYSVSREKKERFSLILESASTNQTSMYLCASTLRSGNTIYFGEGSWLTVV.

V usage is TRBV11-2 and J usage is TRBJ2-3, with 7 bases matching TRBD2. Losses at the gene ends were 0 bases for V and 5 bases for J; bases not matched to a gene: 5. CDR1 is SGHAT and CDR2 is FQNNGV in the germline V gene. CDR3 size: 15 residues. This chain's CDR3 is CASSLDRWGGDTQYF. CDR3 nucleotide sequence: TGTGCCAGCAGCTTAGATCGCTGGGGGGGAGATACGCAGTATTTT. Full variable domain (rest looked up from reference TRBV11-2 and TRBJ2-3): EAGVAQSPRYKIIEKRQSVAFWCNPISGHATLYWYQQILGQGPKLLIQFQNNGVVDDSQLPKDRFSAERLKGVDSTLKIQPAKLEDSAVYLCASSLDRWGGDTQYFGPGTRLTVL.

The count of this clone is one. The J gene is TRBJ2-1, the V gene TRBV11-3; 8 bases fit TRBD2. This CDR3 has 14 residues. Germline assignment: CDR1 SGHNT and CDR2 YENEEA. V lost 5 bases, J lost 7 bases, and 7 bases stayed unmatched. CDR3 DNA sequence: TGTGCCAGCAGCCCAAAGGGGACTAGGAATGAGCAGTTCTTC. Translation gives CASSPKGTRNEQFF.

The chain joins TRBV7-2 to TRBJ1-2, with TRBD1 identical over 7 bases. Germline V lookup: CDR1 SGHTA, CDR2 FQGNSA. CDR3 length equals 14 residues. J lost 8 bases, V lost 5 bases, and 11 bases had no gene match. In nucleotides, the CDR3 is TGTGCCAGCAGCATAGGACAGGCAATAGGGGGCTACACCTTC. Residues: CASSIGQAIGGYTF.

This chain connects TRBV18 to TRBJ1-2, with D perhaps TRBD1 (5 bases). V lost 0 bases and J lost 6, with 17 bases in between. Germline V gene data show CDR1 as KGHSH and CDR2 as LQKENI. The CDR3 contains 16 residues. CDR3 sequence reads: CASSPPVETAGHGYTF. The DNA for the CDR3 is TGTGCCAGCTCACCACCGGTGGAGACGGCGGGGCATGGCTACACCTTC.

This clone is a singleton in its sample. CDR3 amino acids: CASSLEVTGNTGELFF. In nucleotides, the CDR3 is TGCGCCAGCAGCTTGGAGGTGACAGGGAACACCGGGGAGCTGTTTTTT. The V call is TRBV5-1, the J call TRBJ2-2; tentatively, D is TRBD1 (6 bases). CDR1 is SGHRS, CDR2 YFSETQ, per germline. This CDR3 has 16 residues. With 0 bases removed from V and 1 base from J, the gap between germline ends came to 10 bases.

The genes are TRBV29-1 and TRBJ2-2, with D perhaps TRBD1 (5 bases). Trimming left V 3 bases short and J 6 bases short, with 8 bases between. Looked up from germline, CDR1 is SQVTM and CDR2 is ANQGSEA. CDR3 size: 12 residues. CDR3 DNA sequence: TGCAGCGTTGATCTAGGGGCCGGGGAGCTGTTTTTT. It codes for CSVDLGAGELFF.

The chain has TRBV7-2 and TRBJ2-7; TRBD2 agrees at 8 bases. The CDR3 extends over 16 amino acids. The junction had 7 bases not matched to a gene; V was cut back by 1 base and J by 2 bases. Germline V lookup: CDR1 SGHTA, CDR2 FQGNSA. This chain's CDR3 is CASSLGVIGGAYEQYF. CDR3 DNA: TGTGCCAGCAGCTTAGGGGTCATCGGGGGGGCCTACGAGCAGTACTTC.

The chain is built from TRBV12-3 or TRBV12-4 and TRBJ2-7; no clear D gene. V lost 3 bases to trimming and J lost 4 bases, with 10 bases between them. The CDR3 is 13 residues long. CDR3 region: CASSFPGLYEQYF. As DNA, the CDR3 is TGTGCCAGCAGTTTCCCAGGTCTGTACGAGCAGTACTTC.